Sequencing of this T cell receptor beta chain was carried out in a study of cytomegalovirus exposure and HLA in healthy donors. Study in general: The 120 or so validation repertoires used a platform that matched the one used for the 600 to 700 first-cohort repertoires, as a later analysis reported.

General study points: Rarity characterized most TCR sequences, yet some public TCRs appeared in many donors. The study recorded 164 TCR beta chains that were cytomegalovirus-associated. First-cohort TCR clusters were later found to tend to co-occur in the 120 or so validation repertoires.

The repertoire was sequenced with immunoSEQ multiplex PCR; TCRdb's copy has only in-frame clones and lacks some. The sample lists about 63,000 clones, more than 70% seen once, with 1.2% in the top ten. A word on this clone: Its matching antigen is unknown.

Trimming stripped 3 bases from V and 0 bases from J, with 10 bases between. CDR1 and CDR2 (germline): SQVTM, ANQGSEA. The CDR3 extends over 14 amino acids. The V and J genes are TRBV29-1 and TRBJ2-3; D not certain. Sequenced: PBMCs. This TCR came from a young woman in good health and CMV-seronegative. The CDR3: CSVDRGYSTDTQYF. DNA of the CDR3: TGCAGCGTTGATAGAGGATATAGCACAGATACGCAGTATTTT.